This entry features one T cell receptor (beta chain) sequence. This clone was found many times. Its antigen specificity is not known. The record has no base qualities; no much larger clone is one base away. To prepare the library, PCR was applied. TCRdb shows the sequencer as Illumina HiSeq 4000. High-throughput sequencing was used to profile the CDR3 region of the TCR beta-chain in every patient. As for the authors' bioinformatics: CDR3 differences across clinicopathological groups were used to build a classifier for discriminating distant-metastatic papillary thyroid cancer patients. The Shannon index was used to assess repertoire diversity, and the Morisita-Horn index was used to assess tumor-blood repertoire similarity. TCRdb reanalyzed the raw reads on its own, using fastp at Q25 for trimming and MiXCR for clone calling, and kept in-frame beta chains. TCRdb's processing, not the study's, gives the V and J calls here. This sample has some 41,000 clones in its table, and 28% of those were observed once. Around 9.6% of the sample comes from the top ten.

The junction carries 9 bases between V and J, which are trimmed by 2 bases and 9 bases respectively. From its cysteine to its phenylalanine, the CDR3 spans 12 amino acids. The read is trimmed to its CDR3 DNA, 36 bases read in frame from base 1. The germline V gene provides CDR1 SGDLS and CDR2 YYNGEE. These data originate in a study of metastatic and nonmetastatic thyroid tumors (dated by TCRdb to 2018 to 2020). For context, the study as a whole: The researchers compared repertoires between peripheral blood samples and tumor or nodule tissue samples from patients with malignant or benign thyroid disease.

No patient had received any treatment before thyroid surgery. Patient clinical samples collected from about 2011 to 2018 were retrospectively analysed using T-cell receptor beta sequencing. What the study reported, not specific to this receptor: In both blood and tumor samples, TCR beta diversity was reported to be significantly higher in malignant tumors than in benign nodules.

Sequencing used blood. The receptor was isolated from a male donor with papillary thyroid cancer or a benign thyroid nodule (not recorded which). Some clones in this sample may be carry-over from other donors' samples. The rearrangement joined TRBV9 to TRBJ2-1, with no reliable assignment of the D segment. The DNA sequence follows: TGTGCCAGCAGCGTCCCCTTGGGTGAGCAGTTCTTC. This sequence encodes CASSVPLGEQFF.